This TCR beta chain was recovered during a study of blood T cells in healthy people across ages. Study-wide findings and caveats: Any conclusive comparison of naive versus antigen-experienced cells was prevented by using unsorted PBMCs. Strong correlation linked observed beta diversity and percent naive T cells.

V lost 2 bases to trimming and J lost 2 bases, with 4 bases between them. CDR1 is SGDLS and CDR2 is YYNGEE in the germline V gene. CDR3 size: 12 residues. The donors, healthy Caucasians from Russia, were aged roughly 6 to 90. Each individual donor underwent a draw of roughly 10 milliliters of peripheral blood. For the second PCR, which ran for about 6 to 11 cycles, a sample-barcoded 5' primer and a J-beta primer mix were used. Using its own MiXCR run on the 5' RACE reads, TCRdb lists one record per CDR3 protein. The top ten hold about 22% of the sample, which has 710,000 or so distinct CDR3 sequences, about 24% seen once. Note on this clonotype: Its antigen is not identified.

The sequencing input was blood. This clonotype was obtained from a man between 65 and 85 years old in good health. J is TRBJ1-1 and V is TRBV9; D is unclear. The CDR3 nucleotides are TGTGCCAGCAGCGTTGATAACACTGAAGCTTTCTTT. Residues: CASSVDNTEAFF. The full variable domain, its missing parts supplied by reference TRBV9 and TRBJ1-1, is DSGVTQTPKHLITATGQRVTLRCSPRSGDLSVYWYQQSLDQGLQFLIQYYNGEERAKGNILERFSAQQFPDLHSELNLSSLELGDSALYFCASSVDNTEAFFGQGTRLTVV.